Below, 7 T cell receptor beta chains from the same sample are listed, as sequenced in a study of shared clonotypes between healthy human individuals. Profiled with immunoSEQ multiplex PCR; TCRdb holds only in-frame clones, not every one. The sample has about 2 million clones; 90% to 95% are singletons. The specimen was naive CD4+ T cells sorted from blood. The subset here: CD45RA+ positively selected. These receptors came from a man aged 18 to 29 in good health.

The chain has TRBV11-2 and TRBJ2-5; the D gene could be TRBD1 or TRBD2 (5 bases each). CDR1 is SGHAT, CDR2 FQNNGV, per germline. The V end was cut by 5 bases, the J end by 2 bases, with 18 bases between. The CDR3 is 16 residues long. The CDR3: CASSPRGRLGQETQYF. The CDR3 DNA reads TGTGCCAGCAGCCCTAGGGGACGGCTGGGGCAAGAGACCCAGTACTTC.

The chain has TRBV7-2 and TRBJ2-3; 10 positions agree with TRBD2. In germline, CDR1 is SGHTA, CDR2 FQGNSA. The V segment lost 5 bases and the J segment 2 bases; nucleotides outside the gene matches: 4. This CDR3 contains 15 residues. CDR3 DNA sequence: TGTGCCAGCAGCCTAGGACTAGCGGCCACAGATACGCAGTATTTT. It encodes CASSLGLAATDTQYF.

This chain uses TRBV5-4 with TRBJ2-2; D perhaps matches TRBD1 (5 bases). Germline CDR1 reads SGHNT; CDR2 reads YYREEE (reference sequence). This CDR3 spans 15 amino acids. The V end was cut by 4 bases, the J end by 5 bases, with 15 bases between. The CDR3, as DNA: TGTGCCAGCAGCAAAAAGACAGATCAGACCGGGGAGCTGTTTTTT. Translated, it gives CASSKKTDQTGELFF.

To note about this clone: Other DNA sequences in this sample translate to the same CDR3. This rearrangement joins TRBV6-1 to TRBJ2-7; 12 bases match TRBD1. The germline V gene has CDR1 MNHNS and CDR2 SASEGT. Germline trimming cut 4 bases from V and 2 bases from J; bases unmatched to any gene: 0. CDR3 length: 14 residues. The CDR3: CASSGDRGPYEQYF. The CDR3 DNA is TGTGCCAGCAGTGGGGACAGGGGGCCCTACGAGCAGTACTTC.

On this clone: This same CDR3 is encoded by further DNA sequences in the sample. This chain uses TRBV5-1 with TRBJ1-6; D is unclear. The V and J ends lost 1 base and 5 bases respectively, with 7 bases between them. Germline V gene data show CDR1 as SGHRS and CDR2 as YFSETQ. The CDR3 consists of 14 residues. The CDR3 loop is CASSLSGDNSPLHF. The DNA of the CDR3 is TGCGCCAGCAGCTTGTCCGGGGATAATTCACCCCTCCACTTT.

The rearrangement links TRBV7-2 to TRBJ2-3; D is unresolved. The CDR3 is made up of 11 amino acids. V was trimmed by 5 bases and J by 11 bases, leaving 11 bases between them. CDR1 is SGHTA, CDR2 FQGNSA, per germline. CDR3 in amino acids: CASSPVDQQYF. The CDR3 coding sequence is TGTGCCAGCAGCCCGGTCGACCAGCAGTATTTT.

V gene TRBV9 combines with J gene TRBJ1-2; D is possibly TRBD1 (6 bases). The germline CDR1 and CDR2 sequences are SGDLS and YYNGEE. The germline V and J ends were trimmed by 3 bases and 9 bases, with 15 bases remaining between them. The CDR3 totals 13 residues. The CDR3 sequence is CASSANPGDRYTF. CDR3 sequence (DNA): TGTGCCAGCAGCGCCAATCCAGGGGATCGCTACACCTTC.